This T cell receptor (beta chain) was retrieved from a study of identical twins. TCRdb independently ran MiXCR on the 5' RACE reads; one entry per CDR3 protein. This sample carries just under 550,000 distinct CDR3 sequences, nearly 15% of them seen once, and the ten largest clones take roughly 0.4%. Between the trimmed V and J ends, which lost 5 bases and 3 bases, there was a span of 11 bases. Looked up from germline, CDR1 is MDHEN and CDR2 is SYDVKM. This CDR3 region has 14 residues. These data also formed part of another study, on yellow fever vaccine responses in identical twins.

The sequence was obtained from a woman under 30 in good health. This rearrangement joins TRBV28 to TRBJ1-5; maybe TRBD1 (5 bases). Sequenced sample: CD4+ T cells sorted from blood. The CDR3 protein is CASSTDSFNQPQHF. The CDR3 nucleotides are TGTGCCAGCAGTACCGACAGTTTCAATCAGCCCCAGCATTTT.